Shown below are 2 T cell receptor beta chains from a single sample sequenced in a study of CD8 T cells in Susac syndrome. cDNA came from about 0.46 to 1 ug RNA primed by random hexamers. In TCRdb, the immunoSEQ multiplex PCR reads were re-called with MiXCR into one record per CDR3 protein. The sample yields roughly 180,000 distinct CDR3 sequences, approximately 94% seen once. The sample consisted of CD4+ T cells from PBMCs. These receptors were obtained from a human donor in good health.

The chain carries TRBV6-5 and TRBJ2-5, with TRBD2 matching over 8 bases. This CDR3 contains 16 residues. CDR1 MNHEY and CDR2 SVGAGI come from the germline V gene. The V and J ends lost 4 bases and 5 bases, in that order; junction bases with no gene match: 12. The CDR3 DNA follows: TGTGCCAGCAGTTTTTCGGGAGGGCAAACGGGGGAGACCCAGTACTTC. It specifies CASSFSGGQTGETQYF.

This sequence joins TRBV29-1 and TRBJ1-1; a possible D gene is TRBD1 (6 bases). Germline CDR1 reads SQVTM; CDR2 reads ANQGSEA. This CDR3 region has 11 residues. Deletions cut 6 bases from V and 4 bases from J, with 9 bases between. The DNA for the CDR3 is TGCAGCGTGCAGGGGAGCACTGAAGCTTTCTTT. Encoded protein: CSVQGSTEAFF.